This T cell receptor beta chain was documented in a study of beta chain features in type 1 diabetes. On the study more broadly: Healthy donors and patients showed comparable age, gender and cell yields. Study-wide points: Shorter TCRB CDR3s, moderately but significantly so, marked every one of the four CD4+ subsets in Type 1 diabetes patients. The similarity of naive, central memory and Treg TCRB repertoires appeared greater among patients than among healthy donors.

Sorting based on CD45RO/CCR7/CD25/CD127/CD95/CD27 separated CD4+ naive, central memory, regulatory and stem cell-like memory cells. V was trimmed by 2 bases and J by 5 bases, leaving 9 bases between them. CDR1 and CDR2 from the germline V gene are SGHVS and FQNEAQ. The CDR3 runs 13 residues. Isolated RNA was reverse transcribed in full, so expressed TCRB transcripts were sequenced. Sequenced by immunoSEQ multiplex PCR; TCRdb stores in-frame clones only, minus some. The table shows 600,000 to 700,000 clones, with roughly 12% occurring only once. A note on this clone: Its antigen is not known.

Material for sequencing was naive CD4+ T cells from blood. This chain links TRBV7-8 with TRBJ1-2, with D unclear. The source is a man between 25 and 39 years old with type 1 diabetes. Here the CDR3 reads CASSLSPQYGYTF. Here the CDR3 DNA reads TGTGCCAGCAGCTTAAGCCCCCAGTATGGCTACACCTTC.